One sample yielded the 2 T cell receptor beta chains listed below, sequenced in a study of cytomegalovirus exposure and HLA in healthy donors. Vbeta (60) and Jbeta (13) primers were used in the PCR. Data came from immunoSEQ multiplex PCR; TCRdb stores just in-frame clones and leaves some out. The data contain more than 90,000 clones, around 84% of them singletons. The sample was PBMCs. These TCRs come from a woman between 40 and 50 years old in good health and CMV-seropositive.

V gene TRBV5-6 combines with J gene TRBJ2-4; the match to TRBD1 covers 8 bases. V trimming: 0 bases; J trimming: 3 bases; junction bases outside the gene matches: 2. This CDR3 spans 15 amino acids. Germline CDR1 SGHDT, CDR2 YYEEEE. DNA for the CDR3: TGTGCCAGCAGCTTGGTCGACAGGGGCAAAAACATTCAGTACTTC. The encoded protein is CASSLVDRGKNIQYF.

This rearrangement joins TRBV29-1 to TRBJ2-7; TRBD1 is a possible D gene (5 bases). Looked up from germline, CDR1 is SQVTM and CDR2 is ANQGSEA. The CDR3 covers 13 residues. Trimming took off 3 bases at V and 4 bases at J, with 13 bases between the two ends. Here the CDR3 DNA reads TGCAGCGTTGACAGGCAGGGCAGATACGAGCAGTACTTC. This codes for CSVDRQGRYEQYF.